This is a list of T cell receptor beta chains from one sample in a study of blood T cell repertoires in COVID-19. The assay was immunoSEQ multiplex PCR, and TCRdb's table has in-frame clones only and misses some. This sample carries some 300,000 clones, around four fifths of them seen once, and the ten largest clones take around 4.5%. The source material was peripheral blood. The receptors were sampled from a woman aged 50 to 60 with active or convalescent COVID-19. The CDR3 runs from the conserved cysteine through the conserved F or W. A D gene is named only where the DNA matches it firmly.

>TRBJ2-1|TRBD2|TRBV19
CASSISGSSYNEQFF
>TRBJ1-2|-|TRBV6-1
CASSEALRSRARGYTF
>TRBJ2-7|-|TRBV11-2
CASSYRGAWSEQYF
>TRBJ1-2|TRBD1|TRBV2
CASSGDSYGYTF
>TRBJ1-5|TRBD1|TRBV28
CASSEQGADGQPQHF
>TRBJ1-1|-|TRBV5-6
CASSLQGVEAFF
>TRBJ2-7|-|TRBV12-3/TRBV12-4
CASSLATDYEQYF
>TRBJ2-2|TRBD2|TRBV29-1
CSVSLAGGYTGELFF
>TRBJ1-2|-|TRBV6-6
CASRDSTWNYTF
>TRBJ1-2|-|TRBV29-1
CSVEVYTNYGYTF
>TRBJ2-7|-|TRBV14
CASSRMTSGEQYF
>TRBJ1-6|TRBD1|TRBV3-1/TRBV3-2
CASGKTGNGNSPLHF
>TRBJ2-7|TRBD2|TRBV18
CASSPGTSGNRQYF
>TRBJ1-1|TRBD1|TRBV5-1
CASSLGQGGAFF
>TRBJ2-5|-|TRBV30
CAWRALGVLQETQYF
>TRBJ2-1|TRBD1|TRBV11-2
CASSKGRTGIDEQFF
>TRBJ2-1|TRBD2|TRBV7-7
CASSLASGRYNEQFF
>TRBJ1-5|TRBD1|TRBV7-2
CASSGTGNQPQHF
>TRBJ2-5|TRBD1|TRBV5-4
CASSFDRVQETQYF
>TRBJ1-2|-|TRBV6-5
CASGGTGSNYGYTF
>TRBJ2-6|-|TRBV30
CAWSIGQLLSGANVLTF
>TRBJ1-3|TRBD1|TRBV2
CASSESDRVKGNTIYF
>TRBJ1-2|-|TRBV7-8
CASSQRLLLNGYTF
>TRBJ2-3|-|TRBV11-2
CASSLPASRFLYF
>TRBJ2-1|TRBD2|TRBV5-1
CASSLASGRIDEQFF
>TRBJ1-5|-|TRBV19
CASSIGGVSNQPQHF
>TRBJ2-5|-|TRBV11-2
CASSSQPDFQETQYF
>TRBJ2-3|TRBD2|TRBV5-7
CASSLGREGILTTDTQYF
>TRBJ2-1|TRBD2|TRBV10-3
CAISEQLAGGRDEQFF
>TRBJ1-3|-|TRBV10-3
CAISGGRQASGNTIYF
>TRBJ2-3|-|TRBV28
CASSVPPAQYF
>TRBJ1-1|-|TRBV5-4
CASSPLRSGIGPRDTEAFF
>TRBJ2-1|TRBD2|TRBV4-2
CASSHVGGDEQFF
>TRBJ2-5|-|TRBV7-6
CASSLNLGGQETQYF
>TRBJ1-6|-|TRBV6-1
CASSDGRDGSPLHF
>TRBJ2-2|TRBD1|TRBV7-7
CASSQGQGNTGELFF
>TRBJ1-4|TRBD1|TRBV5-1
CASSQGQGVVDEKLFF